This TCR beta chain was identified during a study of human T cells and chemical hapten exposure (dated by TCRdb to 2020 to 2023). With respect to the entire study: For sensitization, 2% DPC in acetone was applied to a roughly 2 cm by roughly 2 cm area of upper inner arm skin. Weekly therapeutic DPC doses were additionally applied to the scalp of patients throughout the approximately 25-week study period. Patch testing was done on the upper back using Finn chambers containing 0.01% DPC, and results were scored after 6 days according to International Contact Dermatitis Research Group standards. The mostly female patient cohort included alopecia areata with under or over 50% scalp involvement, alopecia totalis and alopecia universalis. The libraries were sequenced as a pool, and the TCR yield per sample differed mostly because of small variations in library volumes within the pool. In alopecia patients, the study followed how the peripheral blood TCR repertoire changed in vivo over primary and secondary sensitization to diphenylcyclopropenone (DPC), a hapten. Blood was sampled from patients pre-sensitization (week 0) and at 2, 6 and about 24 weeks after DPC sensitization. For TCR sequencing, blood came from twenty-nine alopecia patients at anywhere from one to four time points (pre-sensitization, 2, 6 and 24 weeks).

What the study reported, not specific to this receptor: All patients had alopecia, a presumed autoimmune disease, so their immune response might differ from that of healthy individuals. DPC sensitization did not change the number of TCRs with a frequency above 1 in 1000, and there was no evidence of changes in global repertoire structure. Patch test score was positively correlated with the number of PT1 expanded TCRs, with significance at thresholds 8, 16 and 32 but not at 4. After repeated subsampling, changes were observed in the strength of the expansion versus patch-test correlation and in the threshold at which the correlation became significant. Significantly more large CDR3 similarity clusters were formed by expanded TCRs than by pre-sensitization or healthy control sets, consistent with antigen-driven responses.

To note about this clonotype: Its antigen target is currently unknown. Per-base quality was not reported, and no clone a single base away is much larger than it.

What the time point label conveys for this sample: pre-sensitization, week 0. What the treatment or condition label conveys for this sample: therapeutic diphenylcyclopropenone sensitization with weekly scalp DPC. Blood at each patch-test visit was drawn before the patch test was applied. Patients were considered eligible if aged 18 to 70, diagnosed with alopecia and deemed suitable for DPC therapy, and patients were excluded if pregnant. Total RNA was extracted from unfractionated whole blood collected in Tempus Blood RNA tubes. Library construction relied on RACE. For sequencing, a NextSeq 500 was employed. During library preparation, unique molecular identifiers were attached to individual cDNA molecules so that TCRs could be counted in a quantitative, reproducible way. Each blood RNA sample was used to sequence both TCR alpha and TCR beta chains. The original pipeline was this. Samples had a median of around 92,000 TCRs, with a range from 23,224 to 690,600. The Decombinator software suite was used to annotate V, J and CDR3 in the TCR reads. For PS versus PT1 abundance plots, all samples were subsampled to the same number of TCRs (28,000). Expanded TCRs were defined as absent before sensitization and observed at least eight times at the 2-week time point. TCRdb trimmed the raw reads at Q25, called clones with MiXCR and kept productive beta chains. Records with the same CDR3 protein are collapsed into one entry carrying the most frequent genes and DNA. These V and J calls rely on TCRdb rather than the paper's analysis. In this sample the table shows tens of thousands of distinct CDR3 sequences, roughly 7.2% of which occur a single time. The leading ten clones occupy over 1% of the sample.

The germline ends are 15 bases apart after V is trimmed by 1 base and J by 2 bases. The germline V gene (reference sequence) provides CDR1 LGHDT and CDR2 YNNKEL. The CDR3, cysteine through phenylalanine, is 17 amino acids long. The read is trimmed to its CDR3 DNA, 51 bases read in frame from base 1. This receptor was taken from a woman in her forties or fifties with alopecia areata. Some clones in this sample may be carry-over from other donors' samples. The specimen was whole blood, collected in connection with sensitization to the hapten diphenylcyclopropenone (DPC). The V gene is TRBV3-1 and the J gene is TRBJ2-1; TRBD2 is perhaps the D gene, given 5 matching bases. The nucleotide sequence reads TGTGCCAGCAGCCAAGTTGGCTTAGCGAGCGCCTACAATGAGCAGTTCTTC. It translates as CASSQVGLASAYNEQFF.